This is a list of T cell receptor beta chains from one sample in a study of CD8 T cells in Susac syndrome. TCRdb re-called the immunoSEQ multiplex PCR reads with MiXCR, one entry per CDR3 protein. The repertoire holds 71,000 or so distinct CDR3 sequences, with 93% as singletons. Sequenced material: CD4+ T cells from PBMCs. All receptors come from a human donor with Susac syndrome. Each CDR3 is given with its conserved first and last residue. D genes are given only for firm matches. For some rows the clone size is stated as once, few or many, or as a class when expanded; others skip it.

TRBV20-1	TRBJ2-5	TRBD1	.	TGCAGTGCTAGGCCGGGACAGAATCAAGAGACCCAGTACTTC	CSARPGQNQETQYF
TRBV2	TRBJ2-7	.	.	TGTGCCAGCAGGACAGACAGTTCCTACGAGCAGTACTTC	CASRTDSSYEQYF
TRBV13	TRBJ1-3	.	.	TGTGCCAGCAGCCCCAGATCAGGGGGAAACACCATATATTTT	CASSPRSGGNTIYF
TRBV24-1	TRBJ1-5	TRBD1	.	TGTGCCACCAGTGATGGAAACAGGGGATTGTACAATCAGCCCCAGCATTTT	CATSDGNRGLYNQPQHF
TRBV9	TRBJ2-1	TRBD2	.	TGTGCCAGCAGTCCCCGGGAGGGAGGAGGAAATGAGCGGTTCTTC	CASSPREGGGNERFF
TRBV20-1	TRBJ2-3	TRBD1	.	TGCAGTGCTAGAGGCCAACAGGGGACAGATACGCAGTATTTT	CSARGQQGTDTQYF
TRBV20-1	TRBJ2-7	.	.	TGCAGTGCGGGGCTCCGAGCCCACTCCTACGAGCAGTACTTC	CSAGLRAHSYEQYF
TRBV6-2/TRBV6-3	TRBJ1-5	TRBD1	.	TGTGCCAGCGAGCAGGGGGCCAATCAGCCCCAGCATTTT	CASEQGANQPQHF
TRBV28	TRBJ1-5	.	.	TGTGCCAGCAGGAGGGATAGCAATCAGCCCCAGCATTTT	CASRRDSNQPQHF
TRBV30	TRBJ2-3	.	.	TGTGCCTGGAAACGGGAGTGGCGAGATACGCAGTATTTT	CAWKREWRDTQYF
TRBV27	TRBJ2-7	TRBD1	.	TGTGCCAGCAGTTCCCTAGGACAGGGGGCTTACGAGCAGTACTTC	CASSSLGQGAYEQYF
TRBV7-9	TRBJ2-3	.	.	TGTGCCAGCAGCCCCAGGCGGGGCCGACCTTACACAGATACGCAGTATTTT	CASSPRRGRPYTDTQYF
TRBV5-1	TRBJ1-5	TRBD1	.	TGCGCCAGCAGCGGTACAGGGGAGAGGGGTCAGCCCCAGCATTTT	CASSGTGERGQPQHF
TRBV12-3/TRBV12-4	TRBJ2-1	.	.	TGTGCCAGCAGTTTAGCGCGGTACAATGAGCAGTTCTTC	CASSLARYNEQFF
TRBV5-6	TRBJ1-2	.	once	TGTGCCAGCAGCTTGGTAGGGGCCTATGGCTACACCTTC	CASSLVGAYGYTF
TRBV3-1	TRBJ2-3	.	.	TGTGCCAGCAGCCAAGAGTCCGGGGAGAGGGGCACAGATACGCAGTATTTT	CASSQESGERGTDTQYF
TRBV4-1	TRBJ2-1	TRBD2	.	TGCGCCAGCAGCCCAAGCAGTGTGTCGGGGGGGTTCAATGAGCAGTTCTTC	CASSPSSVSGGFNEQFF
TRBV5-1	TRBJ2-7	.	once	TGCGCCAGCAGCTCACTTCAGGGGAACGAGCAGTACTTC	CASSSLQGNEQYF
TRBV20-1	TRBJ1-2	TRBD1	.	TGCAGTGCTAGTGCCCCGGACAGGGTTTATGGCTACACCTTC	CSASAPDRVYGYTF
TRBV19	TRBJ1-6	.	.	TGTGCCAGTAGTATACGTGATTCACCCCTCCACTTT	CASSIRDSPLHF
TRBV30	TRBJ2-5	.	.	TGTACCTGGAGTGTACTGGTTGGAGAGACCCAGTACTTC	CTWSVLVGETQYF
TRBV3-1	TRBJ2-1	.	.	TGTGCCAGCAGCCAAGTCGGTAAGGGGGGGCTATACAATGAGCAGTTCTTC	CASSQVGKGGLYNEQFF
TRBV7-9	TRBJ1-1	.	.	TGTGCCAGCTTACCAGGGTTCATGAACACTGAAGCTTTCTTT	CASLPGFMNTEAFF
TRBV7-3	TRBJ2-7	.	.	TGTGCCAGCAGTTTCAGATGGGAGTACGAGCAGTACTTC	CASSFRWEYEQYF
TRBV18	TRBJ2-1	.	.	TGTGCCAGCTCACCACCGGAAGGGACCCAGACGTCCAATGAGCAGTTCTTC	CASSPPEGTQTSNEQFF
TRBV2	TRBJ2-7	.	.	TGTGCCAGGAAAGTGGGGAGCTCCTACGAGCAGTACTTC	CARKVGSSYEQYF
TRBV4-1	TRBJ2-2	.	once	TGCGCCAGCAGCCAAGATGCTTATGACACCGGGGAGCTGTTTTTT	CASSQDAYDTGELFF
TRBV7-2	TRBJ1-5	TRBD1	.	TGTGCCAGCAGCTTAGTGGTGGCAGGGGGGAATCAGCCCCAGCATTTT	CASSLVVAGGNQPQHF
TRBV6-2/TRBV6-3	TRBJ2-7	TRBD1	.	TGTGCCAGTCGGGACAGGAGGAACTACGAGCAGTACTTC	CASRDRRNYEQYF
TRBV28	TRBJ1-2	TRBD1	.	TGTGCCAGCACCGCGGGGGACAGCAATTTTTATGGCTACACCTTC	CASTAGDSNFYGYTF
TRBV20-1	TRBJ1-6	.	.	TGCAGTGCTAGTGGCTCCCCCTCACCCCTCCACTTT	CSASGSPSPLHF
TRBV7-8	TRBJ2-1	.	.	TGTGCCAGCAGCTTAAATTCCGCAGGGGCGGGGAATGAGCAGTTCTTC	CASSLNSAGAGNEQFF
TRBV6-2/TRBV6-3	TRBJ2-5	TRBD2	.	TGTGCCAGCAGTTACACCGCGGGGGGCCTCCAAGAGACCCAGTACTTC	CASSYTAGGLQETQYF
TRBV27	TRBJ2-1	TRBD2	.	TGTGCCAGCACCATGGGGCGGGGGGAGCAGTTCTTC	CASTMGRGEQFF
TRBV7-9	TRBJ1-4	TRBD1	.	TGTGCCAGCAGCTTCGGGACAGGGGGCGATGTTGAAAAACTGTTTTTT	CASSFGTGGDVEKLFF
TRBV5-1	TRBJ2-7	TRBD1	.	TGCGCCAGCAGCGGCCGGGACAGAAGGACTTACGAGCAGTACTTC	CASSGRDRRTYEQYF
TRBV20-1	TRBJ2-7	TRBD1	.	TGCAGTGCTAGAGATCTTGGACAGGGGCCCTACGAGCAGTACTTC	CSARDLGQGPYEQYF
TRBV29-1	TRBJ2-5	TRBD1	.	TGCAGCGTTGAAGGGGGAGTTACAGGGGTAGGGGTAGAGACCCAGTACTTC	CSVEGGVTGVGVETQYF
TRBV5-6	TRBJ2-1	.	.	TGTGCCAGCACCTTGGGGGTCTCCCCCTACAATGAGCAGTTCTTC	CASTLGVSPYNEQFF
TRBV6-2/TRBV6-3	TRBJ2-7	.	.	TGTGCCAGCAGAGAGGCTGGGACGTCCTACGAGCAGTACTTC	CASREAGTSYEQYF
TRBV2	TRBJ2-3	.	.	TGTGCCAGCAGGGAACTTTACACAGATACGCAGTATTTT	CASRELYTDTQYF
TRBV7-3	TRBJ2-2	.	.	TGTGCCAGCAGTCGCCCTAACACCGGGGAGCTGTTTTTT	CASSRPNTGELFF
TRBV29-1	TRBJ2-3	.	.	TGCAGCGTTGAAGAGTCGGGGGATACGCAGTATTTT	CSVEESGDTQYF
TRBV4-1	TRBJ1-6	.	.	TGCGCCAGCTGCCGGAGGCAGGATGAAACGCCCCTCCACTTT	CASCRRQDETPLHF
TRBV7-2	TRBJ2-3	TRBD2	.	TGTGCCAGCAGCTTAGCGGGGACTATGACCACAGATACGCAGTATTTT	CASSLAGTMTTDTQYF
TRBV5-1	TRBJ2-5	.	.	TGCGCCAGCAGCTTGGAGTCTATACAAGAGAGCCAGTACTTC	CASSLESIQESQYF
TRBV28	TRBJ1-1	.	.	TGTGCCGGCCAGGGGTCGGTGAACACTGAAGCTTTCTTT	CAGQGSVNTEAFF
TRBV7-2	TRBJ2-1	.	few	TGTGCCAGCAGCTTAACCTCATACAATGAGCAGTTCTTC	CASSLTSYNEQFF
TRBV21-1	TRBJ2-5	.	.	TGTGCCAGCAGCAAAGAAAGCGGGGGGCCATTGGAGACCCAGTACTTC	CASSKESGGPLETQYF
TRBV3-1	TRBJ1-1	.	.	TGTGCCAGCAGCCAGGGAGCAGTATCGGACACTGAAGCTTTCTTT	CASSQGAVSDTEAFF
TRBV7-9	TRBJ2-1	.	.	TGTGCCAGCAGCTTACGGGACAATTACAATGAGCAGTTCTTC	CASSLRDNYNEQFF
TRBV19	TRBJ1-5	.	.	TGTGCCAGTAGTTTGAGGGAGAGCAATCAGCCCCAGCATTTT	CASSLRESNQPQHF
TRBV25-1	TRBJ2-5	.	.	TGTGCCAGCAGTGAATACGGAGAGACCCAGTACTTC	CASSEYGETQYF